Listed below are T cell receptor beta chains from one sample, sequenced in a study of OX40 agonist ivuxolimab in advanced cancers. Using immunoSEQ multiplex PCR, the repertoire was profiled, and TCRdb retains in-frame clones only, with some absent. The data contain about 60,000 clones, around 87% of them singletons. Sequenced material: CD4+ or CD8+ T cells sorted from blood, taken in a trial of the OX40 agonist ivuxolimab. All receptors come from an adult with an advanced solid tumor such as melanoma, head and neck, liver or kidney cancer. Each CDR3 is given with its conserved first and last residue. Fields, in order: J gene, D gene, V gene, clone size, CDR3 DNA, CDR3 protein. The D gene is left open where the match is weak. For some rows the clone size is stated as once, few or many, or as a class when expanded; others skip it.

J: TRBJ1-2; D: NA; V: TRBV19; size: NA; DNA: TGTGCCAGTAGTGATGGGTCCAGGTTTGGCTACACCTTC; CDR3: CASSDGSRFGYTF
J: TRBJ1-2; D: TRBD1; V: TRBV9; size: NA; DNA: TGTGCCAGCAGCACCCGACAGGGGGCGCGCAACTATGGCTACACCTTC; CDR3: CASSTRQGARNYGYTF
J: TRBJ2-5; D: NA; V: TRBV21-1; size: NA; DNA: TGTGCCAGCGCTCAGGGGCCCCTCCAAGAGACCCAGTACTTC; CDR3: CASAQGPLQETQYF
J: TRBJ1-4; D: NA; V: TRBV27; size: NA; DNA: TGTGCCAGCAGTTTAGAGGGACAAGTTAACGAAAAACTGTTTTTT; CDR3: CASSLEGQVNEKLFF
J: TRBJ1-5; D: NA; V: TRBV7-9; size: NA; DNA: TGTGCCAGCAGGAGGGGCAATCAGCCCCAGCATTTT; CDR3: CASRRGNQPQHF
J: TRBJ2-7; D: TRBD1; V: TRBV7-9; size: NA; DNA: TGTGCCAGCAGCCAGCTCAGGGACAGGGACCCCGAGCAGTACTTC; CDR3: CASSQLRDRDPEQYF
J: TRBJ1-1; D: TRBD1; V: TRBV18; size: NA; DNA: TGTGCCAGCTCACCGATGGGACAGCTATTGAACACTGAAGCTTTCTTT; CDR3: CASSPMGQLLNTEAFF
J: TRBJ1-6; D: TRBD1; V: TRBV2; size: NA; DNA: TGTGCCAGCAGTGACCGGGACAGTCTAAATTCACCCCTCCACTTT; CDR3: CASSDRDSLNSPLHF
J: TRBJ2-5; D: TRBD2; V: TRBV5-6; size: NA; DNA: TGTGCCAGCAGCTTGGGACTAGCGGGGGAAACGGGAAAGACCCAGTACTTC; CDR3: CASSLGLAGETGKTQYF
J: TRBJ1-5; D: NA; V: TRBV28; size: NA; DNA: TGTGCCAGCAATGCAGATCGACAGCCCCAGCATTTT; CDR3: CASNADRQPQHF
J: TRBJ2-3; D: NA; V: TRBV11-2; size: NA; DNA: TGTGCCAGCAGCCCCGGGTTGACAGATACGCAGTATTTT; CDR3: CASSPGLTDTQYF
J: TRBJ1-1; D: NA; V: TRBV19; size: once; DNA: TGTGCCAGTAGTATTGGGCGTCGGACGACTGAAGCTTTCTTT; CDR3: CASSIGRRTTEAFF
J: TRBJ1-1; D: NA; V: TRBV19; size: NA; DNA: TGTGCCAGTAGTATAGTTTTGGGAGCTAAGAACACTGAAGCTTTCTTT; CDR3: CASSIVLGAKNTEAFF
J: TRBJ2-2; D: NA; V: TRBV7-3; size: NA; DNA: TGTGCCAGCAGCTTACAGGCTAGCGCGGTGGCCGGGGAGCTGTTTTTT; CDR3: CASSLQASAVAGELFF
J: TRBJ2-2; D: NA; V: TRBV6-6; size: NA; DNA: TGTGCCAGCAGTTACTCGGCTGGCGACACCGGGGAGCTGTTTTTT; CDR3: CASSYSAGDTGELFF
J: TRBJ2-2; D: NA; V: TRBV5-5; size: NA; DNA: TGTGCCACCAGGGGGAGGCCGATGAACACCGGGGAGCTGTTTTTT; CDR3: CATRGRPMNTGELFF